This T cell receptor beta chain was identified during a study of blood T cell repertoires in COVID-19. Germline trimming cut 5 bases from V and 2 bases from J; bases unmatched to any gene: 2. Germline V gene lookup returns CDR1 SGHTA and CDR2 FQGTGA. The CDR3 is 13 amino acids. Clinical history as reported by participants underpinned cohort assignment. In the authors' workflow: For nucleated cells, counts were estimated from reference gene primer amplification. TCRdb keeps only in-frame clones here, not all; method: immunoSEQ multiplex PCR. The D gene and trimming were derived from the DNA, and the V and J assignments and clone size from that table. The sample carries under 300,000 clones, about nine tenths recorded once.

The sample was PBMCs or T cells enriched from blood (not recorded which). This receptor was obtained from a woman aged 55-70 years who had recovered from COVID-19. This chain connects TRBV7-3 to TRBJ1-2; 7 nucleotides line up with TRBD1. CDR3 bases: TGTGCCAGCAGCCCGGGACAGAACTATGGCTACACCTTC. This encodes CASSPGQNYGYTF.